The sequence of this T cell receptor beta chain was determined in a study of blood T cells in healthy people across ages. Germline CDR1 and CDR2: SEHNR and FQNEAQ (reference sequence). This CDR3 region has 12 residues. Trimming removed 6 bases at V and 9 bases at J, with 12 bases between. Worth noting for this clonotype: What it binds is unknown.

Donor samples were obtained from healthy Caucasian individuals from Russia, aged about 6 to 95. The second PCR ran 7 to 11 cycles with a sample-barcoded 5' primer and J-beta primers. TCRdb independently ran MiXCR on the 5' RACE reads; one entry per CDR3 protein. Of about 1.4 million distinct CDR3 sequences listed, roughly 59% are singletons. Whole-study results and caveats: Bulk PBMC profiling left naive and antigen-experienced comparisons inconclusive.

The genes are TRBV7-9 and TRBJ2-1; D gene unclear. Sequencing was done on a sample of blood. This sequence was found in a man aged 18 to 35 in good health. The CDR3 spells CASRNPSAEQFF. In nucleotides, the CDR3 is TGTGCCAGCAGAAATCCCTCCGCTGAGCAGTTCTTC.